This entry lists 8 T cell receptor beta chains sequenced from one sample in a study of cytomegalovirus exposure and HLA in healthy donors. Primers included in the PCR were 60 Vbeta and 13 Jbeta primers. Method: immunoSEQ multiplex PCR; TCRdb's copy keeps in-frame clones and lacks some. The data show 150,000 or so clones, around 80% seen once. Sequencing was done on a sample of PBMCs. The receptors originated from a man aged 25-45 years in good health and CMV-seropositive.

The DNA of the CDR3 is TGTGCCAGCGGAGGCAAATATGGCTACACCTTC. Its protein product is CASGGKYGYTF. This sequence joins TRBV27 and TRBJ1-2; no firm D call. Trimming cost V 8 bases and J 5 bases, with 9 bases left between them. The CDR3 loop spans 11 amino acids. Germline-derived CDR1 and CDR2 are MNHEY and SMNVEV (reference sequence).

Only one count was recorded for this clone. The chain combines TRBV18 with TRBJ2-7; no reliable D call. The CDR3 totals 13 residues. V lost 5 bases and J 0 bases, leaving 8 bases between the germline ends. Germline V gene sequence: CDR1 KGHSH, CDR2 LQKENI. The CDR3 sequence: CASSKPSSYEQYF. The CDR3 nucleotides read TGTGCCAGCTCAAAGCCTAGCTCCTACGAGCAGTACTTC.

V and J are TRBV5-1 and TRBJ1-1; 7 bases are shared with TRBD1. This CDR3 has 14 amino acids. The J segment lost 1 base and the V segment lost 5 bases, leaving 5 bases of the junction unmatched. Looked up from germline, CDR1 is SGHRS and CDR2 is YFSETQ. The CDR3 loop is CASRWGQTNTEAFF. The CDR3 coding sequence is TGCGCCAGCAGATGGGGACAGACGAACACTGAAGCTTTCTTT.

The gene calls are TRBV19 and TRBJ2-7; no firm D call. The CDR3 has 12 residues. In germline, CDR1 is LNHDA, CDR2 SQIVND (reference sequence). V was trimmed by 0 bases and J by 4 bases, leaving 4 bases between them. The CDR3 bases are TGTGCCAGTAGTATAGATCGTTACGAGCAGTACTTC. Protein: CASSIDRYEQYF.

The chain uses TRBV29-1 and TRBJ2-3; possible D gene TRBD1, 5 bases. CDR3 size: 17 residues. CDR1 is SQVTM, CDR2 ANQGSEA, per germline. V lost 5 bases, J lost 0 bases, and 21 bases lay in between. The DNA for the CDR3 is TGCAGCGTTCCAGGGCCTCCCTTTTTATCGAGCACAGATACGCAGTATTTT. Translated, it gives CSVPGPPFLSSTDTQYF.

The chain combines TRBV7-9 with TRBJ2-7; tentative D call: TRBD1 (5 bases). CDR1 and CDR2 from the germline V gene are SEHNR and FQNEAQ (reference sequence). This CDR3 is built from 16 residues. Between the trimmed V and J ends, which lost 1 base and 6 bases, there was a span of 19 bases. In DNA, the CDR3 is TGTGCCAGCAGCTTAGGCGACAGACCTTCGGATAGCGAGCAGTACTTC. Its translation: CASSLGDRPSDSEQYF.

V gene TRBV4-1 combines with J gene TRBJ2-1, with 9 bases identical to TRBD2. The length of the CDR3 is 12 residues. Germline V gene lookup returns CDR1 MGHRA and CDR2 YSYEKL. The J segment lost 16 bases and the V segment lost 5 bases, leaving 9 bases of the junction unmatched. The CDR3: CASSEAGGKGFF. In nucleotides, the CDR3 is TGCGCCAGCAGCGAGGCGGGGGGGAAGGGTTTCTTC.

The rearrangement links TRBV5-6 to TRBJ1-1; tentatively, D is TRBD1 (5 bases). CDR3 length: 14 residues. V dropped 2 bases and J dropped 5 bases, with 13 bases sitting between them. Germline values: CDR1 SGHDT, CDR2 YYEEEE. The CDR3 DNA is TGTGCCAGCAGCTTCGGCGGGGCGCGTACTGAAGCTTTCTTT. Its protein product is CASSFGGARTEAFF. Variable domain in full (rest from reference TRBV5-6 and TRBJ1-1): DAGVTQSPTHLIKTRGQQVTLRCSPKSGHDTVSWYQQALGQGPQFIFQYYEEEERQRGNFPDRFSGHQFPNYSSELNVNALLLGDSALYLCASSFGGARTEAFFGQGTRLTVV.